These 21 T cell receptor beta chains came from one sample sequenced in a study of blood T cell repertoires in COVID-19. The assay was immunoSEQ multiplex PCR, and TCRdb's table has in-frame clones only and misses some. There are 200,000 to 250,000 clones in the sample; around 85% occur only once, and approximately 2.8% lies in the top ten. Material for sequencing was PBMCs or T cells enriched from blood (not recorded which). These TCRs come from a woman between 50 and 59 years old in a cohort exposed to, infected with or recovered from COVID-19 (not recorded which).

The chain recombines TRBV7-6 with TRBJ1-2; TRBD1 might be the D (6 bases). Trimming cost V 1 base and J 6 bases, with 9 bases left between them. The CDR3 is 13 residues long. Germline V gene data show CDR1 as SGHVS and CDR2 as FNYEAQ. CDR3 loop: CASSLVQGNGYTF. CDR3 nucleotide sequence: TGTGCCAGCAGCTTAGTCCAGGGGAATGGCTACACCTTC.

Only a few counts were recorded for this clone. The genes are TRBV2 and TRBJ1-2; unclear D gene. V was cut by 1 base and J by 0 bases, with 12 bases left in between. The CDR3 covers 16 residues. CDR1 and CDR2 from the germline V gene are SNHLY and FYNNEI. DNA of the CDR3: TGTGCCAGCAGTGAAGGGGTCCGGGGAGCTAACTATGGCTACACCTTC. Amino acids: CASSEGVRGANYGYTF.

The chain employs TRBV30 and TRBJ2-3; D perhaps matches TRBD2 (7 bases). V lost 5 bases, J lost 0 bases, and 12 bases lay in between. Germline CDR1 reads GTSNPN; CDR2 reads SVGIG (reference sequence). The CDR3 contains 14 residues. In nucleotides, the CDR3 is TGTGCCTGGTCAGCGGGACAAAGCACAGATACGCAGTATTTT. It specifies CAWSAGQSTDTQYF.

This rearrangement joins TRBV18 to TRBJ1-1; D is unclear. The CDR3 extends over 15 amino acids. V was trimmed by 1 base and J by 3 bases, leaving 12 bases between them. CDR1 KGHSH and CDR2 LQKENI come from the germline V gene. CDR3 sequence (DNA): TGTGCCAGCTCACCACTCGTTCCGGGTGACACTGAAGCTTTCTTT. As protein: CASSPLVPGDTEAFF. The variable domain in full, with the rest retrieved from reference TRBV18 and TRBJ1-1, is NAGVMQNPRHLVRRRGQEARLRCSPMKGHSHVYWYRQLPEEGLKFMVYLQKENIIDESGMPKERFSAEFPKEGPSILRIQQVVRGDSAAYFCASSPLVPGDTEAFFGQGTRLTVV.

The genes are TRBV9 and TRBJ1-5; 9 bases are shared with TRBD1. The V gene's germline CDR1 is SGDLS and CDR2 YYNGEE. The trim removed 4 bases at V and 7 bases at J, leaving 9 bases unmatched. The length of the CDR3 is 15 residues. The CDR3 loop reads CASSPTGQGHQPQHF. In DNA form, the CDR3 reads TGTGCCAGCAGCCCGACGGGACAGGGACACCAGCCCCAGCATTTT.

This CDR3 is CASSAGPSEETQYF. The CDR3 region has the DNA TGCGCCAGCAGCGCGGGCCCCTCGGAAGAGACCCAGTACTTC. The J gene is TRBJ2-5, the V gene TRBV5-1; D is perhaps TRBD2 (5 bases). Looked up from germline, CDR1 is SGHRS and CDR2 is YFSETQ. The CDR3 has 14 residues. V was cut by 4 bases and J by 3 bases, with 13 bases left in between.

This chain uses TRBV4-2 with TRBJ1-2; TRBD1 aligns across 9 bases. Trimming took 4 bases from V and 4 from J; bases not matched to a gene: 7. The CDR3 covers 15 residues. CDR1 and CDR2 (germline): LGHNA, YNFKEQ. CDR3 residues: CASSPDRGISYGYTF. The CDR3 nucleotides are TGTGCCAGCAGCCCTGACAGGGGGATAAGCTATGGCTACACCTTC.

This rearrangement joins TRBV23-1 to TRBJ1-1, with TRBD1 identical over 7 bases. TRBV23-1 is annotated as an ORF whose role is uncertain. With V trimmed by 3 bases and J by 5 bases, 15 bases remained unmatched. CDR3 length equals 17 residues. The CDR3: CASSHPDTLTGRTEAFF. The CDR3 DNA is TGCGCCAGCAGTCACCCCGATACCCTGACAGGGAGGACTGAAGCTTTCTTT.

The V gene is TRBV4-1, the J gene TRBJ1-1, with D unresolved. The CDR3 is made up of 18 amino acids. Looked up from germline, CDR1 is MGHRA and CDR2 is YSYEKL. V lost 0 bases, J lost 0 bases, and 17 bases lay in between. CDR3: CASSQDWGGRMVNTEAFF. The CDR3 nucleotides are TGCGCCAGCAGCCAAGATTGGGGAGGGAGGATGGTGAACACTGAAGCTTTCTTT.

The genes are TRBV4-2 and TRBJ1-2; 8 bases are a match to TRBD1. The germline gives CDR1 LGHNA, CDR2 YNFKEQ. Trimming at V came to 4 bases and at J to 3 bases, leaving 7 bases not matched to a gene. The CDR3 loop spans 15 amino acids. The CDR3 coding sequence is TGTGCCAGCAGCCCATTGGACAGGGACCACTATGGCTACACCTTC. Translated: CASSPLDRDHYGYTF.

This clone was counted many times. This rearrangement joins TRBV27 to TRBJ2-7; 8 bases align to TRBD1. Unmatched junction bases numbered 4, after V lost 4 bases and J lost 2 bases. The CDR3 is 14 amino acids. Germline CDR1 is MNHEY and CDR2 is SMNVEV (reference sequence). CDR3 DNA: TGTGCCAGCAGTTGGCGACAGGGGACCTACGAGCAGTACTTC. It specifies CASSWRQGTYEQYF.

This rearrangement joins TRBV5-1 to TRBJ1-1, with TRBD1 as a possible D gene (6 bases). Germline CDR1 SGHRS, CDR2 YFSETQ. V was trimmed by 2 bases and J by 8 bases, leaving 10 bases between them. CDR3 length: 12 residues. CDR3 nucleotide sequence: TGCGCCAGCAGCTTTACAGGGAAAGAAGCTTTCTTT. It specifies CASSFTGKEAFF.

This chain uses TRBV5-1 with TRBJ2-3; possibly TRBD1 for D (5 bases). The V end lost 1 base, the J end lost 2 bases, and 14 bases lay between the germline ends. CDR1 is SGHRS and CDR2 is YFSETQ in the germline V gene. The CDR3 extends over 16 amino acids. The chain's CDR3 is CASSLSAGPTTDTQYF. The CDR3, as DNA: TGCGCCAGCAGCTTGTCGGCAGGGCCGACCACAGATACGCAGTATTTT.

This clone came up once. This chain links TRBV5-8 with TRBJ1-2, with TRBD1 matching over 7 bases. This CDR3 spans 15 amino acids. V gave up 3 bases and J gave up 4 bases; unmatched junction bases: 9. Germline V gene sequence: CDR1 SGHTS, CDR2 YDEGEE. In nucleotides, the CDR3 is TGTGCCAGCAGCTGGGGGACAGCCGCATCCTATGGCTACACCTTC. It translates to CASSWGTAASYGYTF.

V is TRBV12-3 or TRBV12-4 and J is TRBJ1-6; perhaps TRBD1 as D (5 bases). The V end was cut by 4 bases, the J end by 7 bases, with 5 bases between. This CDR3 is 12 amino acids long. The CDR3 coding sequence is TGTGCCAGCAGTTCAGGGAATTCACCCCTCCACTTT. Translated, it gives CASSSGNSPLHF.

This clone was detected a few times. This chain joins TRBV24-1 and TRBJ1-2; no firm D call. Germline CDR1 reads KGHDR; CDR2 reads SFDVKD. The germline V and J ends were trimmed by 4 bases and 7 bases, with 15 bases remaining between them. The CDR3 has 14 amino acids. CDR3 in amino acids: CATSDPTTLSGYTF. The CDR3 nucleotides are TGTGCCACCAGTGACCCCACGACATTAAGTGGCTACACCTTC.

This rearrangement joins TRBV19 to TRBJ1-1; 10 bases match TRBD1. J gave up 2 bases and V 6 bases, and 6 bases lay outside the gene matches. The CDR3 contains 15 residues. Germline V lookup: CDR1 LNHDA, CDR2 SQIVND (reference sequence). DNA of the CDR3: TGTGCCAGTAGGGCCGGGACAGGGGTAAACACTGAAGCTTTCTTT. This encodes CASRAGTGVNTEAFF.

This chain connects TRBV13 to TRBJ2-1, with 11 positions matching TRBD2. Germline CDR1 and CDR2: PRHDT and FYEKMQ (reference sequence). This CDR3 has 14 residues. Trimming cost V 5 bases and J 4 bases; bases outside gene matches: 1. This CDR3 reads CASSGLAGYNEQFF. DNA of the CDR3: TGTGCCAGCAGCGGACTAGCGGGTTACAATGAGCAGTTCTTC. Combining the CDR3 with reference TRBV13 and TRBJ2-1 gives the whole variable domain AAGVIQSPRHLIKEKRETATLKCYPIPRHDTVYWYQQGPGQDPQFLISFYEKMQSDKGSIPDRFSAQQFSDYHSELNMSSLELGDSALYFCASSGLAGYNEQFFGPGTRLTVL.

V usage is TRBV4-3 and J usage is TRBJ1-2; D gene ambiguous. The V and J ends lost 0 bases and 1 base respectively, with 12 bases between them. The CDR3 extends over 16 amino acids. The germline gives CDR1 LGHNA, CDR2 YSLEER. The CDR3 nucleotides are TGCGCCAGCAGCCAAGAAAACCCCGGGATTAACTATGGCTACACCTTC. It is translated as CASSQENPGINYGYTF.

The V and J genes are TRBV18 and TRBJ2-2; 10 bases match TRBD2. The germline CDR1 and CDR2 sequences are KGHSH and LQKENI. The CDR3 has 15 residues. Unmatched junction bases numbered 1, after V lost 2 bases and J lost 4 bases. CDR3 bases: TGTGCCAGCTCACCAGCTAGCGGGGGCACCGGGGAGCTGTTTTTT. Its translation is CASSPASGGTGELFF.

The V call is TRBV4-1, the J call TRBJ1-6; 7 bases are shared with TRBD1. The germline V gene has CDR1 MGHRA and CDR2 YSYEKL. This CDR3 is 15 amino acids long. Trimming at V came to 1 base and at J to 3 bases, leaving 0 bases not matched to a gene. The CDR3 DNA is TGCGCCAGCAGCCAAGGACAGGGCTATAATTCACCCCTCCACTTT. Protein product: CASSQGQGYNSPLHF.